The entry below describes one T cell receptor beta chain. Antigen unknown. This specimen comes from a study of long-term antiretroviral therapy in people with HIV. V was clipped by 5 bases and J by 9 bases; unmatched bases: 12. The CDR3 runs 16 residues. Germline-derived CDR1 and CDR2 are SSHAT and FNYEAQ (reference sequence). The immunoSEQ assay was v3.0, run at survey level. Measured with immunoSEQ multiplex PCR; TCRdb has only the in-frame clones, and not every one. The table records under 45,000 clones, roughly 87% of them present only once. Whole-study findings and limits: Repertoires from HIV showed CDR3 length ranges narrower than those of controls. Post-ART diversity increased but stayed below transplant donor controls.

At least two post-ART and at least one pre-ART PBMC sample were available for each donor. The chain is built from TRBV7-7 and TRBJ2-1, with 11 bases lining up with TRBD1. The sample consisted of unsorted PBMCs, taken 1 year after starting antiretroviral therapy. This receptor was identified in a man aged 18 to 29 with HIV. In DNA, the CDR3 is TGTGCCAGCAGCGTTCTGGGGACAGGGGGTGTGGGTGAGCAGTTCTTC. Translated: CASSVLGTGGVGEQFF.